A single sample gave rise to the 10 T cell receptor beta chains below, sequenced in a study of cytomegalovirus exposure and HLA in healthy donors. 13 Jbeta primers and 60 Vbeta primers were used for the PCR. Sequencing used immunoSEQ multiplex PCR; TCRdb keeps in-frame clones, though not all of them. The sample yields tens of thousands of clones, approximately 75% seen once. Sequences were obtained from PBMCs. Every receptor here comes from a human donor in good health.

J is TRBJ1-1 and V is TRBV6-6; TRBD1 aligns across 9 bases. Looked up from germline, CDR1 is MNHNY and CDR2 is SVGAGI (reference sequence). CDR3 length: 13 amino acids. The junction had 8 bases not matched to a gene; V was cut back by 6 bases and J by 9 bases. This CDR3 is CASSPGQGGKAFF. The CDR3 nucleotides are TGTGCCAGCAGCCCGGGACAGGGAGGTAAAGCTTTCTTT.

CDR3 loop: CASSFFGYDSPLHF. CDR3 DNA sequence: TGTGCCAGCAGTTTCTTCGGGTACGATTCACCCCTCCACTTT. The chain links TRBV27 to TRBJ1-6; D is unresolved. V was cut by 3 bases and J by 8 bases, with 11 bases left in between. Germline assignment: CDR1 MNHEY and CDR2 SMNVEV (reference sequence). The CDR3 has 14 amino acids.

The chain joins TRBV30 to TRBJ2-3; 15 bases fit TRBD2. The J segment lost 0 bases and the V segment lost 2 bases, leaving 3 bases of the junction unmatched. This CDR3 is 17 amino acids long. The germline V gene has CDR1 GTSNPN and CDR2 SVGIG (reference sequence). The CDR3 loop reads CAWSTGLAGGSTDTQYF. CDR3 DNA sequence: TGTGCCTGGAGTACTGGACTAGCGGGGGGGAGCACAGATACGCAGTATTTT.

In DNA, the CDR3 is TGCAGCGTTTCTAAATCGGGGACTAACTATGGCTACACCTTC. Translation gives CSVSKSGTNYGYTF. The genes are TRBV29-1 and TRBJ1-2; D not resolved. Germline-derived CDR1 and CDR2 are SQVTM and ANQGSEA. CDR3 length: 14 residues. V gave up 5 bases and J gave up 0 bases, with 13 bases separating them.

Only a few counts were recorded for this clone. The chain links TRBV4-2 to TRBJ2-7; 10 bases are shared with TRBD1. CDR1 is LGHNA and CDR2 is YNFKEQ in the germline V gene. V lost 4 bases, J lost 3 bases, and 3 bases stayed unmatched. This CDR3 has 14 amino acids. CDR3 sequence reads: CASSLDRGGYEQYF. The CDR3 DNA sequence: TGTGCCAGCAGCCTGGACAGGGGGGGCTACGAGCAGTACTTC.

The chain recombines TRBV2 with TRBJ2-7; 11 bases agree with TRBD2. The CDR3 has 14 residues. CDR1 is SNHLY, CDR2 FYNNEI, per germline. After removal of 8 bases from V and 2 bases from J, the junction contained 5 bases not matched to a gene. DNA of the CDR3: TGTGCCAGCGTGCTAGCGGGGGGAGCCTACGAGCAGTACTTC. It codes for CASVLAGGAYEQYF.

The chain is built from TRBV6-1 and TRBJ1-6; 11 positions match TRBD1. The CDR3 has 12 residues. V was pared by 10 bases and J by 10 bases, with 3 bases of the junction left unmatched. CDR1 is MNHNS, CDR2 SASEGT, per germline. The CDR3 loop reads CATGQGASPLHF. Written as DNA, the CDR3 is TGTGCCACCGGACAGGGGGCCTCACCCCTCCACTTT.

This chain connects TRBV19 to TRBJ1-4, with D possibly matching TRBD1 (5 bases). Per germline, CDR1 LNHDA and CDR2 SQIVND (reference sequence). There are 14 residues in the CDR3. Trimming removed 2 bases from V and 5 bases from J, with 9 bases in between. In nucleotides, the CDR3 is TGTGCCAGTAGTATAACAGGCTTCAATGAAAAACTGTTTTTT. Protein sequence: CASSITGFNEKLFF.

This clone was detected only once. V is TRBV11-3 and J is TRBJ2-1; tentative D call: TRBD2 (6 bases). Germline CDR1 SGHNT, CDR2 YENEEA. Trimming shortened V by 4 bases and J by 6 bases, and 10 bases separated the two germline ends. The CDR3 contains 13 residues. In nucleotides, the CDR3 is TGTGCCAGCAGCTCTGGAGGGCTCAATGAGCAGTTCTTC. Translation gives CASSSGGLNEQFF.

The chain is built from TRBV6-4 and TRBJ1-2; 7 bases are a match to TRBD1. V lost 2 bases and J lost 2; bases outside the gene matches: 8. CDR3 length equals 16 residues. The germline V gene has CDR1 MRHNA and CDR2 SNTAGT. As DNA, the CDR3 is TGTGCCAGCAGTGACCATCCTAACAGGGGAAACTATGGCTACACCTTC. Residues: CASSDHPNRGNYGYTF.